The 10 T cell receptor beta chains below come from one sample, sequenced in a study of blood T cell repertoires in COVID-19. Method: immunoSEQ multiplex PCR; TCRdb's copy keeps in-frame clones and lacks some. The data show 200,000 to 250,000 clones, with roughly 85% seen just once and 9.1% held by the top ten. Sequences were obtained from PBMCs or T cells enriched from blood (not recorded which). Receptors originate from a woman aged 45 to 65 with acute COVID-19.

For this clone: Other DNA sequences of this sample code for an identical CDR3. CDR3 coding DNA: TGTGCCAGCAGTTACTCGAGAGGTGGCGATACGCAGTATTTT. It encodes CASSYSRGGDTQYF. The rearrangement uses TRBV6-5 and TRBJ2-3; D uncertain. This CDR3 is built from 14 residues. V was trimmed by 0 bases and J by 6 bases, leaving 10 bases between them. Germline V lookup: CDR1 MNHEY, CDR2 SVGAGI.

The chain combines TRBV5-4 with TRBJ2-1, with 7 bases identical to TRBD2. Germline V lookup: CDR1 SGHNT, CDR2 YYREEE (reference sequence). CDR3 length equals 15 residues. The V gene end was trimmed by 0 bases and the J gene end by 5 bases; junction bases not matched to a gene: 5. CDR3 in DNA: TGTGCCAGCAGCTTGGCCGGGGGGTTCAACAATGAGCAGTTCTTC. This gives the protein CASSLAGGFNNEQFF.

The rearrangement joins TRBV9 to TRBJ2-2, with D maybe TRBD2 (5 bases). Germline-derived CDR1 and CDR2 are SGDLS and YYNGEE. Trimming removed 4 bases from V and 6 bases from J, with 13 bases in between. This CDR3 comprises 14 residues. CDR3 coding DNA: TGTGCCAGCAGCCCCGAGGGTAGCGCCGGGGAGCTGTTTTTT. Its protein product is CASSPEGSAGELFF.

V and J are TRBV6-5 and TRBJ2-1; a possible D gene is TRBD2 (5 bases). The V gene lost 6 bases and the J gene lost 1 base, with 13 bases spanning the gap. This CDR3 has 15 residues. Germline V gives CDR1 MNHEY, CDR2 SVGAGI. CDR3 DNA: TGTGCCAGCAGATGGCAAGGAGGTTCCTACAATGAGCAGTTCTTC. Its protein is CASRWQGGSYNEQFF.

This clone was counted many times. The chain carries TRBV7-9 and TRBJ1-4; no firm D call. From germline, CDR1 is SEHNR and CDR2 FQNEAQ (reference sequence). Trimming stripped 3 bases from V and 1 base from J, with 9 bases between. This CDR3 has 15 amino acids. The CDR3 sequence: CASSLEGGTNEKLFF. The CDR3 DNA follows: TGTGCCAGCAGCTTGGAGGGAGGAACTAATGAAAAACTGTTTTTT.

The chain joins TRBV5-6 to TRBJ1-3; TRBD1 might be the D (5 bases). Trimming took 1 base from V and 4 from J, leaving 9 bases between them. Per germline, CDR1 SGHDT and CDR2 YYEEEE. This CDR3 comprises 14 residues. CDR3 bases: TGTGCCAGCAGCTTGTTGGGGCGGGGAAACACCATATATTTT. It translates to CASSLLGRGNTIYF.

The rearrangement links TRBV5-1 to TRBJ2-3; 8 nucleotides match TRBD2. The CDR3 covers 16 residues. J gave up 2 bases and V 4 bases, and 9 bases lay outside the gene matches. Germline V gives CDR1 SGHRS, CDR2 YFSETQ. CDR3 coding DNA: TGCGCCAGCAGCCCAACCGGGACTAGGGTCACAGATACGCAGTATTTT. Its protein is CASSPTGTRVTDTQYF.

This sequence joins TRBV2 and TRBJ1-1, with D perhaps TRBD1 (5 bases). Looked up from germline, CDR1 is SNHLY and CDR2 is FYNNEI. The CDR3 runs to 15 residues. With 7 bases removed from V and 1 base from J, the gap between germline ends came to 16 bases. Here the CDR3 reads CASNIQDTPNTEAFF. In DNA form, the CDR3 reads TGTGCCAGCAATATTCAGGACACTCCGAACACTGAAGCTTTCTTT.

The chain joins TRBV11-2 to TRBJ2-7; maybe TRBD1 (6 bases). CDR1 and CDR2 from the germline V gene are SGHAT and FQNNGV. This CDR3 has 15 amino acids. V was pared by 0 bases and J by 1 base, with 10 bases between. The CDR3 region has the DNA TGTGCCAGCAGCTTAGAGGCAGGGGCATCCTACGAGCAGTACTTC. Translated: CASSLEAGASYEQYF.

This clone is a singleton in its sample. This chain links TRBV24-1 with TRBJ2-2, with D unresolved. V dropped 1 base and J dropped 6 bases, with 8 bases sitting between them. The CDR3 sequence is 14 residues long. The germline CDR1 and CDR2 sequences are KGHDR and SFDVKD. Written as DNA, the CDR3 is TGTGCCACCAGTGATTTTCTAACCCCCGGGGAGCTGTTTTTT. It yields the protein CATSDFLTPGELFF.